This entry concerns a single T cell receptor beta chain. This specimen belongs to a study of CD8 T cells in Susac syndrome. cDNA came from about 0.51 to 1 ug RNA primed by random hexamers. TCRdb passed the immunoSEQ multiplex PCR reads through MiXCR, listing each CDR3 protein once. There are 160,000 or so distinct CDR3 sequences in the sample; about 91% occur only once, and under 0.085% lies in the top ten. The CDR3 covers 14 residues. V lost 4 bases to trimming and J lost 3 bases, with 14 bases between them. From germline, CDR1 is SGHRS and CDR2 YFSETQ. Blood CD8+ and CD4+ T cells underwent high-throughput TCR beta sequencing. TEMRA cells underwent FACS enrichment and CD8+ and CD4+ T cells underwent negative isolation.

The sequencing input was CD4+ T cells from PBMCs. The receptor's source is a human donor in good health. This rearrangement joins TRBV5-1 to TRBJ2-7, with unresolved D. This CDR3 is CASSLVRANYEQYF. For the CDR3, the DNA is TGCGCCAGCAGCCTAGTCCGGGCAAACTACGAGCAGTACTTC.